Following are 21 T cell receptor beta chains from one sample sequenced in a study of blood T cells in healthy people across ages. The authors ran a second PCR of roughly 7 to 11 cycles using a sample-barcoded 5' primer and a J-beta primer mix. TCRdb itself ran the 5' RACE reads through MiXCR, one entry per CDR3 protein. The sample has around 1,800,000 distinct CDR3 sequences, roughly two fifths seen once. The sample taken for sequencing was blood. The origin of the receptors is a human donor in good health.

The rearrangement joins TRBV6-2 or TRBV6-3 to TRBJ1-1; 7 positions agree with TRBD1. The germline V gene encodes CDR1 MNHEY and CDR2 SVGEGT. V lost 6 bases, J lost 1 base, and 5 bases stayed unmatched. The CDR3 covers 14 residues. CDR3 sequence reads: CASRRGQTNTEAFF. Here the CDR3 DNA reads TGTGCCAGCAGGCGGGGACAGACGAACACTGAAGCTTTCTTT.

The gene calls are TRBV9 and TRBJ1-4, with D perhaps matching TRBD1 (5 bases). V was trimmed by 4 bases and J by 3 bases, leaving 13 bases between them. CDR3 length equals 15 residues. Looked up from germline, CDR1 is SGDLS and CDR2 is YYNGEE. The CDR3 sequence is CASSPWKGSNEKLFF. Here the CDR3 DNA reads TGTGCCAGCAGCCCCTGGAAGGGGTCTAATGAAAAACTGTTTTTT.

Notes on this clonotype: A much larger clone differs from this one at a single base, so this may be a read error. The rearrangement uses TRBV12-3 or TRBV12-4 and TRBJ1-1; D unresolved. The length of the CDR3 is 13 residues. V was cut by 6 bases and J by 1 base, with 9 bases left in between. The CDR3 bases are TGTGCCAGCAGGTTAATAGAGAACACTGAAGCTTTCTTT. Translation gives CASRLIENTEAFF.

This chain links TRBV3-1 with TRBJ2-3; the match to TRBD1 covers 9 bases. There are 16 residues in the CDR3. The ends lost 4 bases at V and 2 bases at J; junction bases unmatched: 7. Germline V CDR1 and CDR2: LGHDT, YNNKEL (reference sequence). The CDR3 sequence is CASSLVRDRATDTQYF. DNA of the CDR3: TGTGCCAGCAGCCTGGTGAGGGACAGGGCCACAGATACGCAGTATTTT.

Comment on this clonotype: Relative to the germline gene, one junction end is altered; a read error may explain this. The CDR3 bases are TGCGCCAGCAGCCCTACTAGCAACCAAGAGACCCAGTACTTC. Protein: CASSPTSNQETQYF. The gene calls are TRBV12-3 or TRBV12-4 and TRBJ2-5, with a possible D match to TRBD2 (6 bases). The CDR3 runs 14 residues.

Only a few counts were recorded for this clonotype. This sequence may be a read error, since a much larger clone differs from it by one base. The chain joins TRBV11-1 to TRBJ2-3; TRBD2 agrees at 7 bases. Trimming at V came to 7 bases and at J to 5 bases, leaving 9 bases not matched to a gene. CDR1 SGHAT and CDR2 FQDESV come from the germline V gene (reference sequence). The CDR3 is 14 amino acids. The DNA of the CDR3 is TGTGCCAGCAACTTGGGGGGGGATGGAGATACGCAGTATTTT. Protein sequence: CASNLGGDGDTQYF.

The chain combines TRBV6-5 with TRBJ2-1; 10 bases match TRBD2. CDR1 is MNHEY and CDR2 is SVGAGI in the germline V gene. Germline trimming cut 8 bases from V and 5 bases from J; bases unmatched to any gene: 12. The CDR3 is 16 amino acids. The CDR3 DNA sequence: TGTGCCAGCTCGAGGTCCGGACTAGCGGAAAACAATGAGCAGTTCTTC. Amino acid sequence: CASSRSGLAENNEQFF.

To note about this clonotype: One junction end disagrees with the germline gene, perhaps due to a read error. The chain's CDR3 is CASRYQGAGNQSQHF. The CDR3 bases are TGTGCCAGCAGATACCAGGGGGCAGGCAATCAGTCCCAGCATTTT. V and J are TRBV2 and TRBJ1-5; TRBD1 aligns across 8 bases. The CDR3 consists of 15 residues. Germline assignment: CDR1 SNHLY and CDR2 FYNNEI. The full variable domain, completed using reference TRBV2 and TRBJ1-5, is EPEVTQTPSHQVTQMGQEVILRCVPISNHLYFYWYRQILGQKVEFLVSFYNNEISEKSEIFDDQFSVERPDGSNFTLKIRSTKLEDSAMYFCASRYQGAGNQSQHFGDGTRLSIL.

The rearrangement links TRBV12-3 or TRBV12-4 to TRBJ2-7, with D unresolved. CDR3 length: 14 amino acids. V was clipped by 6 bases and J by 0 bases, with 12 bases between them. The CDR3 reads CASRVDGASYEQYV. CDR3 DNA sequence: TGTGCCAGCAGGGTTGACGGAGCCTCCTACGAGCAGTACGTC.

This clonotype appeared once. Mismatch with germline at one junction end may stem from a read error. V usage is TRBV6-1 and J usage is TRBJ2-5, with TRBD1 matching over 7 bases. The CDR3 has 16 amino acids. The germline V gene encodes CDR1 MNHNS and CDR2 SASEGT. Written as DNA, the CDR3 is TGTGCCAGCAGTCGAATCACAGGGGTGAGGGCAGAGACCCGGTACTTC. Translated, it gives CASSRITGVRAETRYF.

The chain links TRBV18 to TRBJ2-7; 11 nucleotides align to TRBD1. V dropped 7 bases and J dropped 2; count of bases not matched to a gene: 16. The CDR3 runs 18 residues. The germline V gene encodes CDR1 KGHSH and CDR2 LQKENI. The DNA for the CDR3 is TGTGCCAGCTTACCCAGGACAGCGGGACAGGGGGATCCCTACGAGCAGTACTTC. Protein: CASLPRTAGQGDPYEQYF.

This clonotype was counted ten times or more. The V call is TRBV6-2 or TRBV6-3, the J call TRBJ1-6, with D unclear. The germline V gene has CDR1 MNHEY and CDR2 SVGEGT. The CDR3 is made up of 15 amino acids. The V end was cut by 6 bases, the J end by 7 bases, with 16 bases between. The CDR3: CASRFRALRNSPLHF. Written as DNA, the CDR3 is TGTGCCAGCAGATTCCGGGCCCTACGAAATTCACCCCTCCACTTT.

The gene calls are TRBV2 and TRBJ2-3; 10 nucleotides agree with TRBD2. The germline gives CDR1 SNHLY, CDR2 FYNNEI. Unmatched junction bases numbered 1, after V lost 4 bases and J lost 0 bases. This CDR3 is built from 15 residues. CDR3 protein: CASSALAGSTDTQYF. In nucleotides, the CDR3 is TGTGCCAGCAGTGCACTAGCGGGGAGCACAGATACGCAGTATTTT.

Of note for this clonotype: The germline gene is not matched at one end of the junction; a read error may be the cause. The V and J genes are TRBV7-2 and TRBJ2-1, with D perhaps being TRBD1 or TRBD2 (6 bases each). The CDR3 totals 15 residues. From germline, CDR1 is SGHTA and CDR2 FQGNSA. The CDR3 loop is CASSLGGGPYNGQFF. For the CDR3, the DNA is TGTGCCAGCAGCTTAGGAGGGGGGCCCTACAATGGGCAGTTCTTC.

The V and J genes are TRBV5-1 and TRBJ2-2; D unclear. The CDR3 has 13 amino acids. Germline V CDR1 and CDR2: SGHRS, YFSETQ. The ends were cut back, 0 bases at V and 4 bases at J, with 4 bases in the middle. The CDR3 here is CASSLAVTGELFF. The CDR3 DNA reads TGCGCCAGCAGCTTGGCGGTCACCGGGGAGCTGTTTTTT.

The CDR3 protein is CASSPSTFSGRTDTQYF. CDR3 sequence (DNA): TGTGCCAGCAGTCCCTCCACCTTCAGCGGACGCACAGATACGCAGTATTTT. The chain recombines TRBV28 with TRBJ2-3; D is possibly TRBD2 (5 bases). Germline CDR1 and CDR2: MDHEN and SYDVKM. This CDR3 is 17 amino acids long. Trimming left V 5 bases short and J 1 base short, with 19 bases between.

The rearrangement joins TRBV12-3 or TRBV12-4 to TRBJ2-2; 8 bases agree with TRBD1. V was pared by 5 bases and J by 2 bases, with 7 bases of the junction left unmatched. This CDR3 spans 16 amino acids. The CDR3 DNA sequence: TGTGCCAGCAGTCGGGGAGGACAGGGAAACACCGGGGAGCTGTTTTTT. Its translation: CASSRGGQGNTGELFF.

This chain joins TRBV6-1 and TRBJ2-7; D gene uncertain. In germline, CDR1 is MNHNS, CDR2 SASEGT. The CDR3 extends over 13 amino acids. CDR3 bases: TGTGCCAGCAGGGAAGGAACAGCCTACGAGCAGTACGTC. Protein product: CASREGTAYEQYV.

J is TRBJ2-1 and V is TRBV4-1; TRBD1 matches 9 bases. Gene TRBJ2-7 matches the end of the DNA better, so the J call may be wrong. The CDR3 has 15 amino acids. Per the germline V gene, CDR1 is MGHRA and CDR2 is YSYEKL. The DNA for the CDR3 is TGCGCCAGCAGCCAAGGGGACAGGGATCATAACGAGCAGTACTTC. It codes for CASSQGDRDHNEQYF.

This clonotype was counted ten times or more. The V and J genes are TRBV12-3 or TRBV12-4 and TRBJ2-7; D is possibly TRBD1 or TRBD2 (5 bases each). With 3 bases removed from V and 2 bases from J, the gap between germline ends came to 11 bases. The CDR3 extends over 14 amino acids. CDR3 protein: CASSLGVGAYEQYF. The CDR3 DNA sequence: TGTGCCAGCAGTTTGGGGGTTGGAGCCTACGAGCAGTACTTC.

The chain joins TRBV13 to TRBJ2-1, with D possibly being TRBD1 or TRBD2 (5 bases each). Trimming shortened V by 5 bases and J by 8 bases, and 10 bases separated the two germline ends. The germline V gene has CDR1 PRHDT and CDR2 FYEKMQ (reference sequence). This CDR3 has 12 amino acids. The CDR3 coding sequence is TGTGCCAGCAGCCGCCGGGGACATGAGCAGTTCTTC. Translation: CASSRRGHEQFF. The entire variable domain, with the rest obtained from reference TRBV13 and TRBJ2-1, is as follows: AAGVIQSPRHLIKEKRETATLKCYPIPRHDTVYWYQQGPGQDPQFLISFYEKMQSDKGSIPDRFSAQQFSDYHSELNMSSLELGDSALYFCASSRRGHEQFFGPGTRLTVL.